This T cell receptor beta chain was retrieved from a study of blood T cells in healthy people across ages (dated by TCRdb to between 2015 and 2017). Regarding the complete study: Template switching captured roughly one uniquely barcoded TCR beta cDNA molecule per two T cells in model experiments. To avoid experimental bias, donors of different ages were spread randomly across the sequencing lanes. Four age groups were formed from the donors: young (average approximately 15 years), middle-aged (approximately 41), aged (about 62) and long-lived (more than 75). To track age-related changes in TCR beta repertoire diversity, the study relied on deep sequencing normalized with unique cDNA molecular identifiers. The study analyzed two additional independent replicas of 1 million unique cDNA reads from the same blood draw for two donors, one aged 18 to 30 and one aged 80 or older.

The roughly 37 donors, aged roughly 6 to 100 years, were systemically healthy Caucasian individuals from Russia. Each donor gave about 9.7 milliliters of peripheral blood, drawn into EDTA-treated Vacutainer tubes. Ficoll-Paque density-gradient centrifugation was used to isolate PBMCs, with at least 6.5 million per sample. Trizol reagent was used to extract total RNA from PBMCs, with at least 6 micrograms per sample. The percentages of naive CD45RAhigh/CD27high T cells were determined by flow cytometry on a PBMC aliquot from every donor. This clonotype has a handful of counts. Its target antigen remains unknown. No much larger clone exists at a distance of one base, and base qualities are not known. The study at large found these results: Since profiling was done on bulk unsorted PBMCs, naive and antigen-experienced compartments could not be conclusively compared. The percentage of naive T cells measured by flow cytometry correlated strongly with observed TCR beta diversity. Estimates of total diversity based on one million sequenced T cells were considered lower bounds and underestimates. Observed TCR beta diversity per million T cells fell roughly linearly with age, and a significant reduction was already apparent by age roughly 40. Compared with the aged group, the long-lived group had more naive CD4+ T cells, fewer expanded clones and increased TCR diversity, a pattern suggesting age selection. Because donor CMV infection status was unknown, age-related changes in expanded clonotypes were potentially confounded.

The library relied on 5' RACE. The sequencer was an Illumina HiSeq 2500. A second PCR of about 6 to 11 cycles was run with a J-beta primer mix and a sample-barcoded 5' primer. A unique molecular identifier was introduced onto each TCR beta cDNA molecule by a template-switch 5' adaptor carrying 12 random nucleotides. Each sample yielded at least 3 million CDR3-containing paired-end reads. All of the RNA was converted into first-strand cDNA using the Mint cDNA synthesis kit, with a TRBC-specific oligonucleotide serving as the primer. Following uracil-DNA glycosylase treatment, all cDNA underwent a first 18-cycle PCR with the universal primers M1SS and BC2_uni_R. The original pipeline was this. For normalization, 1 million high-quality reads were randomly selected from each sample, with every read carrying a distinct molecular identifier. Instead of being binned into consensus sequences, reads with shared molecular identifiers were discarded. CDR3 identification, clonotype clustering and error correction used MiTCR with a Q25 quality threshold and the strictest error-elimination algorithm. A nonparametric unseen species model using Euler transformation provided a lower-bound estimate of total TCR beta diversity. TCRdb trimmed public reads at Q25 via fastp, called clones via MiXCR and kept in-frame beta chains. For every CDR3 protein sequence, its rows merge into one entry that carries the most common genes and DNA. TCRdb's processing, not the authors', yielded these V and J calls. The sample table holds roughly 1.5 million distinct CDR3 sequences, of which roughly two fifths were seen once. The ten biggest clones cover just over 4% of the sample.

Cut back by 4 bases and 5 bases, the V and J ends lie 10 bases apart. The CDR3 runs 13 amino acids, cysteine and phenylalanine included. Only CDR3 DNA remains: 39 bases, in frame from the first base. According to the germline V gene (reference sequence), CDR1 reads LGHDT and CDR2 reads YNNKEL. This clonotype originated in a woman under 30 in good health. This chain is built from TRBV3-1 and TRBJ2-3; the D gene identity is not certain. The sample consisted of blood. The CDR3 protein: CASSPTEVDTQYF. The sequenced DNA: TGTGCCAGCAGCCCGACTGAAGTAGATACGCAGTATTTT.